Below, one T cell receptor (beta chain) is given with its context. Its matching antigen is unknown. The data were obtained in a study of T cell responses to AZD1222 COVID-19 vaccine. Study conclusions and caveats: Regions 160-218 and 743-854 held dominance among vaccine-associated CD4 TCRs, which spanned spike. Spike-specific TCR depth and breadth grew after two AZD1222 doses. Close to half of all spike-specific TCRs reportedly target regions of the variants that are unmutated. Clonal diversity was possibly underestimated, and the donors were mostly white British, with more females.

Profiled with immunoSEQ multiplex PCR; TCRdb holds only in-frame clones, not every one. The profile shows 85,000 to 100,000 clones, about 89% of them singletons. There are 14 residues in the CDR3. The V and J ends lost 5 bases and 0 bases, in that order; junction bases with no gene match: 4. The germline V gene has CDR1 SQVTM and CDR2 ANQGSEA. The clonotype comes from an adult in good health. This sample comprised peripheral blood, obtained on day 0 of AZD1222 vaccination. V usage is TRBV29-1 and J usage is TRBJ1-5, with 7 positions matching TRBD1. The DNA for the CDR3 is TGCAGCGTTTCCGGGACAGATAGCAATCAGCCCCAGCATTTT. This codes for CSVSGTDSNQPQHF.